This T cell receptor beta chain was profiled in a study of blood T cell repertoires in COVID-19. In the original processing: Estimation of nucleated cell counts relied on the amplification of reference gene primers. Only in-frame clones appear in the TCRdb table, and some are missing; sequencing was by immunoSEQ multiplex PCR. The D gene and trimming were derived from the DNA, and the V and J assignments and clone size from that table. The sample has about 260,000 clones, 88% seen once. The specimen sequenced was peripheral blood. This receptor was identified in a man in his 60s who had recovered from COVID-19.

The DNA for the CDR3 is TGTGCCAGCTCACCACCCTTATCAGCTGAGAGGTCCTACGAGCAGTACTTC. This gives the protein CASSPPLSAERSYEQYF. The genes are TRBV18 and TRBJ2-7; D is undetermined. V was pared by 0 bases and J by 1 base, with 16 bases between. Germline V gene data show CDR1 as KGHSH and CDR2 as LQKENI. This CDR3 is 17 amino acids long.